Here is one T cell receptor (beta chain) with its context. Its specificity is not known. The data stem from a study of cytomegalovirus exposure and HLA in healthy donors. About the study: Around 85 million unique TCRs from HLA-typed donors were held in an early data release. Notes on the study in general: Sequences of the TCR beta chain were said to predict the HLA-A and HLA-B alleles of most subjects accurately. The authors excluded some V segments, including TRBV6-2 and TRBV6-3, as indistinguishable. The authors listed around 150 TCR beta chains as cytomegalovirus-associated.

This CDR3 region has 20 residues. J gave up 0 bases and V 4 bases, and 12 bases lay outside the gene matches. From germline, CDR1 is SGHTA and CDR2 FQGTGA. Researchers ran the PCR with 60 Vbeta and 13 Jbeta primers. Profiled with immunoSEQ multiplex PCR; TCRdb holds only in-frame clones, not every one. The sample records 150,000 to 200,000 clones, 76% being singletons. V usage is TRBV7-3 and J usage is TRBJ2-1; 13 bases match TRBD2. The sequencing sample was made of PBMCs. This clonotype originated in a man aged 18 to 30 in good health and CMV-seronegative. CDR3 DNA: TGTGCCAGCAGCTCCATACCGGGACTAGCGGGGCCTAGCTCCTACAATGAGCAGTTCTTC. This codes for CASSSIPGLAGPSSYNEQFF. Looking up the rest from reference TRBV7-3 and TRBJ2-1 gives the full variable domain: GAGVSQTPSNKVTEKGKYVELRCDPISGHTALYWYRQSLGQGPEFLIYFQGTGAADDSGLPNDRFFAVRPEGSVSTLKIQRTERGDSAVYLCASSSIPGLAGPSSYNEQFFGPGTRLTVL.